The clone carrying this TCR beta chain appeared many times. The antigen remains unidentified. Trimming cost V 4 bases and J 0 bases, with 9 bases left between them. This CDR3 region has 15 residues. The germline gives CDR1 SGHDN, CDR2 FVKESK. Bulk TCR library preparation followed previously described methods with listed TCR primers. One entry per CDR3 protein, called by TCRdb with MiXCR from the PCR reads. The sample holds about 630,000 distinct CDR3 sequences, roughly 27% seen once. The data were taken from a study of molecular identifiers for immune sequencing clone quantification. Study-wide points: Barcode collisions between identical TCR molecules could shrink estimates of highly expanded clone sizes. Clonotypes topping 20 RNA copies carried over 97% of effector molecules but under 1% of naive ones.

This clonotype was sampled from a human donor in good health. Some libraries in this study had Jurkat cell RNA spiked in. Sequences were obtained from naive CD8+ T cells from blood, with Jurkat cell RNA spiked in. The subset was: FACS-sorted CD8+CD4-CCR7+CD45RA+ naive T cells. The chain employs TRBV14 and TRBJ2-2; tentatively, D is TRBD2 (5 bases). The CDR3 loop is CASSLATTNTGELFF. The CDR3 DNA sequence: TGTGCCAGCAGCCTAGCGACTACGAACACCGGGGAGCTGTTTTTT.